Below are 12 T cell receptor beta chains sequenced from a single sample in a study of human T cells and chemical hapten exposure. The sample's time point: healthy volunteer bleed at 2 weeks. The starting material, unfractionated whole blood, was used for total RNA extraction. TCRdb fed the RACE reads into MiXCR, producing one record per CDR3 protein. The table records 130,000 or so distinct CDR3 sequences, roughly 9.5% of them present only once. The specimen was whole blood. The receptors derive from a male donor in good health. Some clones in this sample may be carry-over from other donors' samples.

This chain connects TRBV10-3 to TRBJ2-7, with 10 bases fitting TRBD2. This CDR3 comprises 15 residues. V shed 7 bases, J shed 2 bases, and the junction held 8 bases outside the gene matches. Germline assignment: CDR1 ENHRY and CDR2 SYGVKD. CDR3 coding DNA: TGTGCCATCACCCAAGCTAGCGGGGGAACCTACGAGCAGTACTTC. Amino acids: CAITQASGGTYEQYF.

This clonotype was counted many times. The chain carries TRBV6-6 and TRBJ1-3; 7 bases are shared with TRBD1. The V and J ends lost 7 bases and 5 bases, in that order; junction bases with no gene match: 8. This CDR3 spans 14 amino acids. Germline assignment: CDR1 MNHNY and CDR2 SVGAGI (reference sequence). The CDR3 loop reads CASTQLGQRNTIYF. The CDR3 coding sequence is TGTGCCAGCACTCAACTGGGACAGAGAAACACCATATATTTT.

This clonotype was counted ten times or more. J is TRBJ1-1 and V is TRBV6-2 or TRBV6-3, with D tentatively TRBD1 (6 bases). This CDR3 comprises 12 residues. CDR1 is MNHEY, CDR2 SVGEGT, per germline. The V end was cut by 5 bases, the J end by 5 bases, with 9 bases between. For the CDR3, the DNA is TGTGCCAGCAGTCCAACAGGGACTGAAGCTTTCTTT. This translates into CASSPTGTEAFF.

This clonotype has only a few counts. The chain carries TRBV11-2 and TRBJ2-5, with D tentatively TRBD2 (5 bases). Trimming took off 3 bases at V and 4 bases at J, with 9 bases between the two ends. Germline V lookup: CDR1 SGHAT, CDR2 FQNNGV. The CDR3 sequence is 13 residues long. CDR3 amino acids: CASSFLGRETQYF. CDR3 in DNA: TGTGCCAGCAGCTTCCTAGGGAGAGAGACCCAGTACTTC.

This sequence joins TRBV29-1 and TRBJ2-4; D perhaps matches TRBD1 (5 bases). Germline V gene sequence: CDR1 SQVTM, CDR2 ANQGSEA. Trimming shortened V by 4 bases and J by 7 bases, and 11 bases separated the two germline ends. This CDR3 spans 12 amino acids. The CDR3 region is CSVVREANIQYF. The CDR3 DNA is TGCAGCGTTGTCAGGGAAGCGAACATTCAGTACTTC.

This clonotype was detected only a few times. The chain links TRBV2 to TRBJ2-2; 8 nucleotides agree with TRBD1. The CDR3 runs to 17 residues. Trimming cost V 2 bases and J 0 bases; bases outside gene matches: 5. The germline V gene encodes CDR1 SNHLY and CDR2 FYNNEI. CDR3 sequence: CASSETTGAANTGELFF. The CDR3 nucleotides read TGTGCCAGCAGTGAAACGACAGGGGCCGCGAACACCGGGGAGCTGTTTTTT.

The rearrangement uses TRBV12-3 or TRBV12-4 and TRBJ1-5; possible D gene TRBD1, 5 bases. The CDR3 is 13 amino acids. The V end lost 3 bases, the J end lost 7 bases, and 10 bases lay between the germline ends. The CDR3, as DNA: TGTGCCAGCAGTTTCGGGGGGGGGCAGCCCCAGCATTTT. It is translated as CASSFGGGQPQHF.

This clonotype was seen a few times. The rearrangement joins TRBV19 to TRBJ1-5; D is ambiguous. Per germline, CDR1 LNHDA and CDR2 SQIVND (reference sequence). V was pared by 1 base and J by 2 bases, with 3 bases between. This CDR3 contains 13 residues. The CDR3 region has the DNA TGTGCCAGTAGTATAGTTCGCAATCAGCCCCAGCATTTT. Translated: CASSIVRNQPQHF.

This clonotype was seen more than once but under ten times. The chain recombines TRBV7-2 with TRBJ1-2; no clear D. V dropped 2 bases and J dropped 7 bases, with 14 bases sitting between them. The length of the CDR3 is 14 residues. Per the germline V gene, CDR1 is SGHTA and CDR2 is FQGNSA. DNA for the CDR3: TGTGCCAGCAGCTTACCCGTCTCCAAGGGTGGCTACACCTTC. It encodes CASSLPVSKGGYTF.

This CDR3 reads CSVIQGATEAFF. The DNA of the CDR3 is TGCAGCGTCATACAGGGGGCCACTGAAGCTTTCTTT. The chain employs TRBV29-1 and TRBJ1-1, with 9 bases that match TRBD1. Unmatched junction bases numbered 3, after V lost 6 bases and J lost 4 bases. Germline V lookup: CDR1 SQVTM, CDR2 ANQGSEA. This CDR3 has 12 amino acids.

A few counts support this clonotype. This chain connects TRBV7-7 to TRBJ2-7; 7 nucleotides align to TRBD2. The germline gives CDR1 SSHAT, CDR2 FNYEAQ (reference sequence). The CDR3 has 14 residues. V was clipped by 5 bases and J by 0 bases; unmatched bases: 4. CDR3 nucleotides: TGTGCCAGCAGCCCCGGCGGGGGCTCCTACGAGCAGTACTTC. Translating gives CASSPGGGSYEQYF.

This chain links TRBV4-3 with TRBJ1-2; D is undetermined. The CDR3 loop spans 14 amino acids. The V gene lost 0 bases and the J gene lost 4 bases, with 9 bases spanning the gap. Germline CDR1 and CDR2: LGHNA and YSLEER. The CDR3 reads CASSQDQVLYGYTF. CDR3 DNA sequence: TGCGCCAGCAGCCAAGATCAGGTCCTCTATGGCTACACCTTC.